This entry features one T cell receptor (beta chain) sequence. Its antigen remains unidentified. Germline CDR1 and CDR2: SQVTM and ANQGSEA. The CDR3 spans 15 residues. The ends were cut back, 4 bases at V and 0 bases at J, with 15 bases in the middle. The approximately 120-subject validation cohort, separate from the 666-subject first cohort, included the donors. The data derive from a study of cytomegalovirus exposure and HLA in healthy donors. Study-wide points: Whilst most TCR sequences proved rare, a subset of public TCRs occurred across many donors. The classifier reportedly diagnosed cytomegalovirus status with high specificity and sensitivity.

Method: immunoSEQ multiplex PCR; TCRdb's copy keeps in-frame clones and lacks some. This table holds about 250,000 clones, roughly 87% found once. The TCR originated in a man younger than 35 in good health and CMV-seropositive. This chain connects TRBV29-1 to TRBJ2-5, with D perhaps TRBD1 (5 bases). The sequenced sample was PBMCs. CDR3: CSVVGAERYQETQYF. The CDR3 coding sequence is TGCAGCGTTGTTGGGGCCGAAAGGTACCAAGAGACCCAGTACTTC.